The TCR beta chain under discussion was sequenced for a study of shared clonotypes between healthy human individuals. As concerns this clone: What it binds is unknown.

V lost 1 base, J lost 1 base, and 14 bases lay in between. The CDR3 length is 16 residues. Germline V gene data show CDR1 as LNHNV and CDR2 as YYDKDF (reference sequence). Findings of the study overall: Incomplete sequencing of sorted subsets was indicated by rarefaction despite large depth.

This table comes from immunoSEQ multiplex PCR, and its TCRdb copy is limited to in-frame clones, with some not included. The sample contains roughly 1,100,000 clones, around 76% of which appear only once. The sequence derives from a man aged 18 to 30 in good health. The chain links TRBV15 to TRBJ2-7; possibly TRBD2 for D (6 bases). Source material: memory CD4+ T cells sorted from blood. Documented subset: CD45RA-negative fraction. The CDR3 coding sequence is TGTGCCACCAGCAGAGGGGGGAGGCATGGGTCCTACGAGCAGTACTTC. Its translation is CATSRGGRHGSYEQYF. Supplemented by reference TRBV15 and TRBJ2-7, the full variable domain reads DAMVIQNPRYQVTQFGKPVTLSCSQTLNHNVMYWYQQKSSQAPKLLFHYYDKDFNNEADTPDNFQSRRPNTSFCFLDIRSPGLGDTAMYLCATSRGGRHGSYEQYFGPGTRLTVT.